This T cell receptor (beta chain) was profiled in a study of cytomegalovirus exposure and HLA in healthy donors. Whole-study results and caveats: According to an earlier analysis, most TCR beta V segments yielded productive rearrangements about 90% or about 30% of the time. Upon later analysis, HLA-associated TCR beta chains proved more clonally expanded than other, equally common chains.

With 0 bases clipped from V and 2 bases from J, the junction kept 0 bases outside the gene matches. Looked up from germline, CDR1 is SGDLS and CDR2 is YYNGEE. The CDR3 sequence is 16 residues long. A word on this clone: Its antigen is not known.

PCR involved 60 Vbeta and 13 Jbeta primers. Sequencing used immunoSEQ multiplex PCR; TCRdb keeps in-frame clones, though not all of them. The sample yields around 120,000 clones, approximately 80% seen once. This receptor was obtained from a man in his thirties or forties in good health and CMV-seronegative. The chain has TRBV9 and TRBJ2-1, with 12 bases fitting TRBD2. Input material: PBMCs. The DNA of the CDR3 is TGTGCCAGCAGCGTAGGACTAGCGGGAGCCTACAATGAGCAGTTCTTC. This translates into CASSVGLAGAYNEQFF.